This T cell receptor beta chain was captured in a study of cytomegalovirus exposure and HLA in healthy donors. Overall study findings and caveats: Sequencing depth roughly uniform across donors was assumed in presence/absence analyses. For most TCR beta V segments, an earlier analysis put the productive rate at about 90% or about 30% of the time. TCR beta chains numbering approximately 150 were designated cytomegalovirus-associated. A missense variant in DCLRE1C was later tied to TCR beta V- and J-gene trimming.

Primers included in the PCR were 60 Vbeta and 13 Jbeta primers. Sequenced by immunoSEQ multiplex PCR; TCRdb stores in-frame clones only, minus some. Its table lists around 200,000 clones. About this clone: Its antigen is not identified.

The clonotype comes from a girl aged 2 to 10 in good health and CMV-seropositive. Material: PBMCs.

The CDR3 loop reads CASSQDDSGHPYEQYF. The CDR3 nucleotides are TGTGCCAGCAGCCAAGATGATAGCGGGCATCCCTACGAGCAGTACTTC. This chain uses TRBV4-2 with TRBJ2-7; 7 bases are shared with TRBD2. The V gene end was trimmed by 0 bases and the J gene end by 2 bases; junction bases not matched to a gene: 7. Germline CDR1 LGHNA, CDR2 YNFKEQ. This CDR3 has 16 residues.